This T cell receptor beta chain was captured in a study of T-cell reconstitution after alpha-beta-depleted transplantation in children (dated by TCRdb to 2016 to 2017). About the full investigation: T-cell immune reconstitution after TCRalphabeta/CD19-depleted allogeneic hematopoietic cell transplantation in children was quantitatively tracked in the study by means of TCR repertoire profiling.

The sample holds a few counts of this clonotype. This clone's antigen is unknown. No much larger clone is present one base from it, and per-base qualities are unavailable. The library was generated by PCR. Reads for this sample came from an Illumina HiSeq 2500. TCR library preparation used molecular barcoding, with unique molecular identifiers applied to normalize quantification of the TCRbeta repertoire. The public reads were reanalyzed by TCRdb: fastp trimming at Q25, MiXCR alignment, in-frame beta chains only. For every CDR3 protein sequence, its rows merge into one entry that carries the most common genes and DNA. This sample comprises roughly 190,000 distinct CDR3 sequences, less than 15% of them detected only once. Less than 15% of the sample is taken by the ten largest. From the cysteine up to the phenylalanine, the CDR3 has a length of 15 residues. The retained sequence is limited to the CDR3, 45 bases, with the frame set at the first base. The V end loses 6 bases and the J end loses 9 bases, and a stretch of 18 bases separates them.

The sequence is built from TRBV12-3 or TRBV12-4 and TRBJ1-6; no confident D gene assignment can be made. This clonotype was sampled from a human donor who donated a stem cell graft to a child with acute lymphoblastic leukemia. The input for sequencing was PBMCs from the stem cell graft donor, taken from the stem cell graft. DNA sequence: TGTGCCAGCAGCCCCATAGGTATTTGGAGTTCACCCCTCCACTTT. Its translation reads: CASSPIGIWSSPLHF.